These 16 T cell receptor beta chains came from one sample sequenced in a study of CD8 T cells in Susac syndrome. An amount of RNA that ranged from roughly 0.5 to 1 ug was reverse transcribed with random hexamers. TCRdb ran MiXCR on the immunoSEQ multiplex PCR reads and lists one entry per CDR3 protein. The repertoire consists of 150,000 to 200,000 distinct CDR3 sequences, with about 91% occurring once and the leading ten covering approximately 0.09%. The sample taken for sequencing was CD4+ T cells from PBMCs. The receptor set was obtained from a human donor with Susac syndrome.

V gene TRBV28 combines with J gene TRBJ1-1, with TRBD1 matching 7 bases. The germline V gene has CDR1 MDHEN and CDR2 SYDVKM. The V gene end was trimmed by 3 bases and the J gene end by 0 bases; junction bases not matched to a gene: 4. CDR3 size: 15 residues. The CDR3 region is CASSFIDRVNTEAFF. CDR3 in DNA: TGTGCCAGCAGTTTTATCGACAGGGTGAACACTGAAGCTTTCTTT.

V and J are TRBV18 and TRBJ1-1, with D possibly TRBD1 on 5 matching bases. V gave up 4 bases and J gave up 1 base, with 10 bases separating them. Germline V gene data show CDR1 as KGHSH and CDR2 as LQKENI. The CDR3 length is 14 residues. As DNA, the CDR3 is TGTGCCAGCTCACGGCTTACAGGGAACACTGAAGCTTTCTTT. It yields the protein CASSRLTGNTEAFF. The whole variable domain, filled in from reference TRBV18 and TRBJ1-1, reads NAGVMQNPRHLVRRRGQEARLRCSPMKGHSHVYWYRQLPEEGLKFMVYLQKENIIDESGMPKERFSAEFPKEGPSILRIQQVVRGDSAAYFCASSRLTGNTEAFFGQGTRLTVV.

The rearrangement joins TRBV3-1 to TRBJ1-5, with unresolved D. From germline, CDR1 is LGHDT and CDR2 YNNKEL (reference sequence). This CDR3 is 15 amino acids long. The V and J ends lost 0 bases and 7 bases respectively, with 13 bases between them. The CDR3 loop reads CASSQDVTGAQPQHF. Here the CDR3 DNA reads TGTGCCAGCAGCCAAGATGTAACCGGAGCGCAGCCCCAGCATTTT.

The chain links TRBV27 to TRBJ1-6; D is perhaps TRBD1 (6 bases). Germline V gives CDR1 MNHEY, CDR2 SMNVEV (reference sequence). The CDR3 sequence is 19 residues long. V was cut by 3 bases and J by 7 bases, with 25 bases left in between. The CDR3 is CASSFMRLVREGGNSPLHF. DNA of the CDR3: TGTGCCAGCAGTTTCATGCGCCTTGTGAGGGAGGGGGGGAATTCACCCCTCCACTTT.

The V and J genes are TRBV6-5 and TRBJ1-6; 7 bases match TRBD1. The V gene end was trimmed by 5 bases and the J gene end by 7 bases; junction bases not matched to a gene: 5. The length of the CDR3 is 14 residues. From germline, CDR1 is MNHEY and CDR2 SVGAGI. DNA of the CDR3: TGTGCCAGCAGTGACGACAGGGTGAATTCACCCCTCCACTTT. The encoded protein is CASSDDRVNSPLHF.

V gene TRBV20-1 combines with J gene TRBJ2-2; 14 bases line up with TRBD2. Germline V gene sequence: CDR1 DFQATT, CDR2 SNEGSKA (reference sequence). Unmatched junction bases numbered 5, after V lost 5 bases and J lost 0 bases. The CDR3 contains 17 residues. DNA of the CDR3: TGCAGTGCTCTCAGGACTAGCGGGGGGACGAACACCGGGGAGCTGTTTTTT. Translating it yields CSALRTSGGTNTGELFF.

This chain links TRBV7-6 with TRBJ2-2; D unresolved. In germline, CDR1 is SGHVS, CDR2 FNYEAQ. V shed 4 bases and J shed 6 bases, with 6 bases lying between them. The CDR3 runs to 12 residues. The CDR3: CASSSFPGELFF. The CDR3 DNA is TGTGCCAGCAGCTCTTTCCCCGGGGAGCTGTTTTTT.

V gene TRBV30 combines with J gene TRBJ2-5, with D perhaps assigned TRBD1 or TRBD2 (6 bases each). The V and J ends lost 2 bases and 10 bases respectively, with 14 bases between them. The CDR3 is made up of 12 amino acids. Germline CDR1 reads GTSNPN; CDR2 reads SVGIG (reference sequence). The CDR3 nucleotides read TGTGCCTGGAGTTTAATGGAGGGGGGCCAGTACTTC. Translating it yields CAWSLMEGGQYF.

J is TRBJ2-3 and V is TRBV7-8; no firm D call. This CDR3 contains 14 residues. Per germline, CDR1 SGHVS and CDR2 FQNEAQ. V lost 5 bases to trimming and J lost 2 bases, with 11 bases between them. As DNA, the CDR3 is TGTGCCAGCAGCCCACGGGCCCACACAGATACGCAGTATTTT. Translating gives CASSPRAHTDTQYF.

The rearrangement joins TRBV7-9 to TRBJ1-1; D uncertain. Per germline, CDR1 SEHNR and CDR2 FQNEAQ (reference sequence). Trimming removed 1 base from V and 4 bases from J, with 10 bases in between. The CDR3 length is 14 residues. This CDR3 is CASSLGEQSTEAFF. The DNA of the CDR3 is TGTGCCAGCAGCTTAGGGGAACAGAGCACTGAAGCTTTCTTT.

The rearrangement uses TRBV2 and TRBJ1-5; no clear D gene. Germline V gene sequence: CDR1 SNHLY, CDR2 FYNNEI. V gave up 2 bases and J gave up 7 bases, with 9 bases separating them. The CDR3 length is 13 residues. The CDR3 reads CASSEMGRQPQHF. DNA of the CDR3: TGTGCCAGCAGTGAAATGGGTCGGCAGCCCCAGCATTTT.

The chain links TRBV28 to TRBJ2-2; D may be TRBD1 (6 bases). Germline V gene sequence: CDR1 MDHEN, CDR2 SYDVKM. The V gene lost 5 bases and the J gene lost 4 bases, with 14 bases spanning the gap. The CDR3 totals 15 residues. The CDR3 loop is CASSPPGQITGELFF. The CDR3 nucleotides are TGTGCCAGCAGTCCGCCTGGACAGATCACCGGGGAGCTGTTTTTT.

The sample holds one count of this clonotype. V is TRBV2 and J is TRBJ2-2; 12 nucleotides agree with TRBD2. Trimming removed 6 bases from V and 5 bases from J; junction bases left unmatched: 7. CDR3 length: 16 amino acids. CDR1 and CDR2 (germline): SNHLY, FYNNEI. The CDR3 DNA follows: TGTGCCAGCAGGAAGACTAGCGGGAGAAGTACCGGGGAGCTGTTTTTT. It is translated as CASRKTSGRSTGELFF.

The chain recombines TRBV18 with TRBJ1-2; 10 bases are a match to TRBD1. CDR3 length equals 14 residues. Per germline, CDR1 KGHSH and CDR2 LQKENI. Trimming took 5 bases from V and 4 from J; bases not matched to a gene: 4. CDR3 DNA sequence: TGTGCCAGCTCATCCGGGACAGGGGCCTATGGCTACACCTTC. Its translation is CASSSGTGAYGYTF.

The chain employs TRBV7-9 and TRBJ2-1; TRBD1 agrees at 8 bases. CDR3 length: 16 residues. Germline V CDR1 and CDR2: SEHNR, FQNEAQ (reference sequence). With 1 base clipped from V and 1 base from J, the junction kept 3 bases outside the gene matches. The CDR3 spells CASSLGWDRSYNEQFF. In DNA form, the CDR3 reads TGTGCCAGCAGCTTAGGGTGGGACAGGTCCTACAATGAGCAGTTCTTC.

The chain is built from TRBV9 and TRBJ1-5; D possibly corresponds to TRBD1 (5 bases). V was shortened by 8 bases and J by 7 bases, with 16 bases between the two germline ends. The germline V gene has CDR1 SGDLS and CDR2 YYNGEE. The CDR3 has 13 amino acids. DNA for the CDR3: TGTGCCAGTTCCAGGGAATGGGAGCAGCCCCAGCATTTT. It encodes CASSREWEQPQHF.